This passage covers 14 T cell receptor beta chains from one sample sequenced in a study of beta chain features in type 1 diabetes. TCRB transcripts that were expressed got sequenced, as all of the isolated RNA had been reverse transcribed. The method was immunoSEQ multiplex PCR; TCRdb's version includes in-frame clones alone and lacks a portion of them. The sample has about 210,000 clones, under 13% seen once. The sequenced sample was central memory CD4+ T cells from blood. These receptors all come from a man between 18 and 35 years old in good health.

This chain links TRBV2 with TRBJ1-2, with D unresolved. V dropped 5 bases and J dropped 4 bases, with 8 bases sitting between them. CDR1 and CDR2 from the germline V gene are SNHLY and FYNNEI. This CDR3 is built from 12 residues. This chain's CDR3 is CASSSDGYGYTF. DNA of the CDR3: TGTGCCAGCAGTTCCGACGGCTATGGCTACACCTTC.

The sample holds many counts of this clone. The CDR3 nucleotides read TGTGCCAGCAGCTCGGGACTAGCGGAAACAGATACGCAGTATTTT. Protein: CASSSGLAETDTQYF. This chain joins TRBV7-2 and TRBJ2-3; 11 bases align to TRBD2. V trimming: 4 bases; J trimming: 3 bases; junction bases outside the gene matches: 3. This CDR3 contains 15 residues. Germline V gene lookup returns CDR1 SGHTA and CDR2 FQGNSA.

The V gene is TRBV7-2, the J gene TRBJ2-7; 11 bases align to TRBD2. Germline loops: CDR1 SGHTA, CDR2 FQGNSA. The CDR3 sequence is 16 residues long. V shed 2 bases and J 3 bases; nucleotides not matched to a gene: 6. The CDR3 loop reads CASSLPSGTSGYEQYF. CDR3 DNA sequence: TGTGCCAGCAGCTTACCGTCCGGGACTAGCGGCTACGAGCAGTACTTC.

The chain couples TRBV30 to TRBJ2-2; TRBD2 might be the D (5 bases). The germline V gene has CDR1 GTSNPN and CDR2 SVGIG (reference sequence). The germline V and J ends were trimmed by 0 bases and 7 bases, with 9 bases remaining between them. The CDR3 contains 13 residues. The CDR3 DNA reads TGTGCCTGGAGTGTAGTTCGGGGCGGGGAGCTGTTTTTT. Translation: CAWSVVRGGELFF. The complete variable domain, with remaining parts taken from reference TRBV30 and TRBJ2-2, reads SQTIHQWPATLVQPVGSPLSLECTVEGTSNPNLYWYRQAAGRGLQLLFYSVGIGQISSEVPQNLSASRPQDRQFILSSKKLLLSDSGFYLCAWSVVRGGELFFGEGSRLTVL.

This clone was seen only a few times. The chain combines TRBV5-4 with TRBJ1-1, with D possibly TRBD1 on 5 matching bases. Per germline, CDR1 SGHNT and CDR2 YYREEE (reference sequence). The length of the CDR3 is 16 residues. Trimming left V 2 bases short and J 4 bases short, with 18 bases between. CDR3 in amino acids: CASSFPGQGLGTEAFF. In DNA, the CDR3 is TGTGCCAGCAGCTTCCCAGGCCAGGGATTGGGCACTGAAGCTTTCTTT. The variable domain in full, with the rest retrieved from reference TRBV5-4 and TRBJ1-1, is ETGVTQSPTHLIKTRGQQVTLRCSSQSGHNTVSWYQQALGQGPQFIFQYYREEENGRGNFPPRFSGLQFPNYSSELNVNALELDDSALYLCASSFPGQGLGTEAFFGQGTRLTVV.

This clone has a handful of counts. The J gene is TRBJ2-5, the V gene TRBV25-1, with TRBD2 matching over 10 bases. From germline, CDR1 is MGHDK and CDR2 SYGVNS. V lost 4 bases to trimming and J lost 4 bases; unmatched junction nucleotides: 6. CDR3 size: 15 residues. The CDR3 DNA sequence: TGTGCCAGCAGTGCCCTAGCGGGAGTAGGAGAGACCCAGTACTTC. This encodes CASSALAGVGETQYF.

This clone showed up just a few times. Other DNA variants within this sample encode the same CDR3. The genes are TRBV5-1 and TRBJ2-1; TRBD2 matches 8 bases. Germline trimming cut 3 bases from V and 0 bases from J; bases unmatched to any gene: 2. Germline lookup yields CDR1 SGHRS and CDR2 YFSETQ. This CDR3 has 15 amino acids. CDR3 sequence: CASSSSGSSYNEQFF. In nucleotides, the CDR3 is TGCGCCAGCAGCTCAAGCGGGAGCTCCTACAATGAGCAGTTCTTC.

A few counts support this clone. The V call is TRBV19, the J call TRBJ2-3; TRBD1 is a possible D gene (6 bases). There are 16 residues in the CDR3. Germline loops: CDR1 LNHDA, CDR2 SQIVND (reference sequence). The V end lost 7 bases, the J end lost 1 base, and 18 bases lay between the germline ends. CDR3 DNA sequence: TGTGCCAGTACCGCTCGCCGGACAGACCGCACAGATACGCAGTATTTT. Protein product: CASTARRTDRTDTQYF.

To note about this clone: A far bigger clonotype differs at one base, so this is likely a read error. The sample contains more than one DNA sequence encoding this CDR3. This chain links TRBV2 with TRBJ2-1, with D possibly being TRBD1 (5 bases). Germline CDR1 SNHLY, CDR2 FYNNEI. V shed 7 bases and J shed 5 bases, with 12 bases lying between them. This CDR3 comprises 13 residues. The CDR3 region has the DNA TGTGCCAGCATGGGGCTCCCTAACAATGAGCAGTTCTTC. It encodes CASMGLPNNEQFF.

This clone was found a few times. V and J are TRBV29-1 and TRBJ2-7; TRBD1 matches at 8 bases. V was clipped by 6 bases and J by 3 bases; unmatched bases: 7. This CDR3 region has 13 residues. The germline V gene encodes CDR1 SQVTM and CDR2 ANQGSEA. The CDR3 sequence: CSVLVGQGYEQYF. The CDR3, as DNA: TGCAGCGTGCTAGTCGGACAGGGCTACGAGCAGTACTTC.

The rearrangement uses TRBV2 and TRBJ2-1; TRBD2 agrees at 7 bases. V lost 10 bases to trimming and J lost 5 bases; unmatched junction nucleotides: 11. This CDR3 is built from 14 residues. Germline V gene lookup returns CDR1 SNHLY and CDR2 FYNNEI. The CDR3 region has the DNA TGTGCCACCAGGAGGGCTAGCGGCAACAATGAGCAGTTCTTC. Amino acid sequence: CATRRASGNNEQFF.

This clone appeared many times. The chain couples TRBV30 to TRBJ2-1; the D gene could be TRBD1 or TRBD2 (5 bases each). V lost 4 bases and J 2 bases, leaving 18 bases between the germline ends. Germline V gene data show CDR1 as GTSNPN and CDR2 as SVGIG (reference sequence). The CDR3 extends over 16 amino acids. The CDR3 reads CAWTGSFGTTYNEQFF. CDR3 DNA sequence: TGTGCCTGGACCGGCTCGTTCGGGACGACCTACAATGAGCAGTTCTTC.

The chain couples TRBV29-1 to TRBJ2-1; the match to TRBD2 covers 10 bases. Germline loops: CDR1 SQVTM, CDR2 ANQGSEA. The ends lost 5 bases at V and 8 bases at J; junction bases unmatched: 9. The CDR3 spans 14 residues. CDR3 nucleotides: TGCAGCGTTCCCCTAGCGGGAGTTTGGGATGAGCAGTTCTTC. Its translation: CSVPLAGVWDEQFF.

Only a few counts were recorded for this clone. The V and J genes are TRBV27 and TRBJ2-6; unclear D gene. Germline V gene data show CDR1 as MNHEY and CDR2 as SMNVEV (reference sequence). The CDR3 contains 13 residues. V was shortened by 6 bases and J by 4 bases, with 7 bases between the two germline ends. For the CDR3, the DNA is TGTGCCAGCAGAAGGTCCGGGGCCAACGTCCTGACTTTC. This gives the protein CASRRSGANVLTF.